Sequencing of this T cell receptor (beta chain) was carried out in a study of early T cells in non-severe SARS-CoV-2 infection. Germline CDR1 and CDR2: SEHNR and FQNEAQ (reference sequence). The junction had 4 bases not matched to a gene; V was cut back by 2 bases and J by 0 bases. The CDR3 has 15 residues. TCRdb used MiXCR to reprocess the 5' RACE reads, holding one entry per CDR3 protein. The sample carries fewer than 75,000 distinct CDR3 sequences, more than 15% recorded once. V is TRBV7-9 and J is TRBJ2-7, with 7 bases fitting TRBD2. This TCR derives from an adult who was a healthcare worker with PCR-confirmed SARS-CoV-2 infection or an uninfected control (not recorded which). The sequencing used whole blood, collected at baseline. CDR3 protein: CASSLMASGSYEQYF. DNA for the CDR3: TGTGCCAGCAGCTTAATGGCTAGCGGCTCCTACGAGCAGTACTTC.